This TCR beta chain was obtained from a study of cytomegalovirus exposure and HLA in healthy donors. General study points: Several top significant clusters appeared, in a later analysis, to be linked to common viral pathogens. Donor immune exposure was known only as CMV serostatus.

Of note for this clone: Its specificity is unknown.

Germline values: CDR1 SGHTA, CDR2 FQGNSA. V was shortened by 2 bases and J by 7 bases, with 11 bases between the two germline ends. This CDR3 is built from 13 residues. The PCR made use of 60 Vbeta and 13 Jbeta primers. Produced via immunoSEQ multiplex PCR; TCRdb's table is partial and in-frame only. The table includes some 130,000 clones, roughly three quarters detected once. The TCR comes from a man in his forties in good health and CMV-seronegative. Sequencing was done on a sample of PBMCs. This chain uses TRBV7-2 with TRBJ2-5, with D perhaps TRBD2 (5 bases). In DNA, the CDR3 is TGTGCCAGCAGCTTACGCGGGCTGGGGACCCAGTACTTC. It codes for CASSLRGLGTQYF.